This T cell receptor (beta chain) came from a study of T cell repertoires in cytomegalovirus infection. Whole-study results and caveats: Of the TCR beta families, the public ones yielded a cumulative frequency that identified carriers of CMV plus the relevant HLA.

Using its own MiXCR run on the reads, TCRdb lists one record per CDR3 protein. The table includes around 78,000 distinct CDR3 sequences, roughly 39% detected once. V was trimmed by 7 bases and J by 3 bases, leaving 16 bases between them. CDR3 length: 14 amino acids. The V gene's germline CDR1 is SQVTM and CDR2 ANQGSEA. Turning to this clonotype: Its antigen is undetermined.

The sample consisted of CD8+ T cells from cultured PBMCs, taken from culture after CMV antigen stimulation. This receptor was obtained from a human donor in good health (CMV status not recorded). Some clones in this sample may be carry-over from other donors' samples. The chain combines TRBV29-1 with TRBJ1-3; D call uncertain. CDR3 nucleotide sequence: TGCAGCGCTGCGGGAGGGTATGATGGAAACACCATATATTTT. Its protein is CSAAGGYDGNTIYF.